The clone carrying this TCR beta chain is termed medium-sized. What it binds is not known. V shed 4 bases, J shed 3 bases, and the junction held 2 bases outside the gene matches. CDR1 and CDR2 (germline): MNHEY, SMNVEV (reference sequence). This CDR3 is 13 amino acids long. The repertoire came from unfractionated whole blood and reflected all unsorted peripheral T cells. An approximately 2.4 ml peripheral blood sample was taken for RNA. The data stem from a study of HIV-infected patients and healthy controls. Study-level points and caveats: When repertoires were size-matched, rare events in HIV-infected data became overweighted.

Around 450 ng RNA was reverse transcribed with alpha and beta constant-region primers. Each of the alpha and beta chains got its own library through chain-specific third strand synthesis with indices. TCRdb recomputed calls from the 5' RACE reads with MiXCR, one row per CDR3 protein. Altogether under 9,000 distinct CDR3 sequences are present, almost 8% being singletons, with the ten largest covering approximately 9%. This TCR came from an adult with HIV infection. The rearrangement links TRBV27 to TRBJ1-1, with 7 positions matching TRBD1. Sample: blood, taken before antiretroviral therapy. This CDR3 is CASSSQGDTEAFF. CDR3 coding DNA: TGTGCCAGCAGTTCTCAGGGGGACACTGAAGCTTTCTTT.